This passage covers 5 T cell receptor beta chains from one sample sequenced in a study of B cell selection in AIRE deficiency. The sorted conventional CD4 T cells were gated as CD4+CD127+. Here immunoSEQ multiplex PCR was the method, and the copy in TCRdb shows in-frame clones only, minus some. The table lists about 24,000 clones, around 96% of them singletons, with about 0.17% in the top ten. The sample consisted of CD4+CD127+ conventional T cells sorted from PBMCs. These receptors came from a human donor in good health.

The chain employs TRBV19 and TRBJ2-7; 7 bases line up with TRBD1. The CDR3 contains 12 residues. Losses at the gene ends were 3 bases for V and 5 bases for J; bases not matched to a gene: 1. Per the germline V gene, CDR1 is LNHDA and CDR2 is SQIVND (reference sequence). DNA of the CDR3: TGTGCCAGTAGTATGACAGGGAACGAGCAGTACTTC. It specifies CASSMTGNEQYF.

This clone has only one observation. The genes are TRBV6-5 and TRBJ2-5, with a weak D call TRBD1 (5 bases). The CDR3 totals 13 residues. V was cut by 7 bases and J by 14 bases, with 23 bases left in between. Germline assignment: CDR1 MNHEY and CDR2 SVGAGI. The CDR3 loop reads CASNNLNTGHTYF. For the CDR3, the DNA is TGTGCCAGCAACAACCTAAATACAGGACACACATACTTC.

The chain joins TRBV9 to TRBJ1-2, with D uncertain. Trimming pared 0 bases from V and 4 bases from J, leaving 13 bases between. Germline CDR1 reads SGDLS; CDR2 reads YYNGEE. This CDR3 is built from 15 residues. CDR3 nucleotide sequence: TGTGCCAGCAGCGTAGACCCCGCCTCAGGCTATGGCTACACCTTC. Its protein is CASSVDPASGYGYTF.

The rearrangement joins TRBV7-7 to TRBJ2-2; 8 positions agree with TRBD2. The CDR3 runs 17 residues. Per the germline V gene, CDR1 is SSHAT and CDR2 is FNYEAQ (reference sequence). Trimming removed 5 bases from V and 3 bases from J; junction bases left unmatched: 11. CDR3 nucleotide sequence: TGTGCCAGCAGCCCCCAGGGAGCGGGGGCCCACACCGGGGAGCTGTTTTTT. Amino acid sequence: CASSPQGAGAHTGELFF.

This rearrangement joins TRBV28 to TRBJ1-5, with D hard to call. The germline V gene has CDR1 MDHEN and CDR2 SYDVKM. The CDR3 covers 14 residues. The V gene lost 2 bases and the J gene lost 1 base, with 6 bases spanning the gap. In DNA, the CDR3 is TGTGCCAGCAGTTTAGGTGGGAGCAATCAGCCCCAGCATTTT. It is translated as CASSLGGSNQPQHF.